The T cell receptor beta chain under discussion was sequenced for a study of cytomegalovirus exposure and HLA in healthy donors. Notes on the study in general: Cytomegalovirus-associated TCR beta chains were listed, numbering over 150. It was shown in a later analysis that HLA-associated TCR beta chains were more clonally expanded than other, equally common chains. Among TCR sequences, most were rare, though some public TCRs appeared in many donors. By a later analysis, the bulk of CMV-associated TCR beta chains appeared HLA-restricted.

This CDR3 has 16 amino acids. Germline V gene data show CDR1 as MNHNY and CDR2 as SVGAGI (reference sequence). Trimming cost V 5 bases and J 3 bases, with 17 bases left between them. This clone was counted once. Its antigen is not known. The PCR had 60 Vbeta and 13 Jbeta primers. The data were produced by immunoSEQ multiplex PCR, yet TCRdb's version contains in-frame clones alone and is incomplete. This sample has about 120,000 clones, with approximately 76% found just once. The sample consisted of PBMCs. The chain joins TRBV6-6 to TRBJ2-4; tentative D call: TRBD2 (5 bases). The TCR was taken from a man aged 60 to 69 in good health and CMV-seropositive. The CDR3 region is CASSPTTGLGKNIQYF. In DNA form, the CDR3 reads TGTGCCAGCAGTCCTACAACGGGGTTAGGCAAAAACATTCAGTACTTC.